This is a list of T cell receptor beta chains from one sample in a study of T cell repertoires in cytomegalovirus infection. The antigens these receptors bind are not known. TCRdb analysed the reads with MiXCR anew, one entry per CDR3 protein. This sample has approximately 110,000 distinct CDR3 sequences; 10% occur once, and the top ten carry about 32%. The sequenced sample consisted of PBMCs, sequenced either directly or after in vitro stimulation (not recorded which). The receptors shown here come from a human donor in good health (CMV status not recorded). Some clones in this sample may be carry-over from other donors' samples. Each CDR3 is given with its conserved first and last residue. The D gene is left open where the match is weak. Clone size is given for some rows only: seen once, a few or many times, or a class if the clone is expanded.

>.|many|TRBV28|TRBJ2-5
TGTGCCAGCAGGGGCGGGGCCGACCAAGAGACCCAGTACTTC
CASRGGADQETQYF
>.|many|TRBV27|TRBJ1-5
TGTGCCAGCAGTTTGGGGGCCTTTGGGCAGCCCCAGCATTTT
CASSLGAFGQPQHF
>.|.|TRBV11-2|TRBJ1-6
TGTGCCAGCAGCTTAGATCTTGGGAATTCACCCCTCCACTTT
CASSLDLGNSPLHF
>TRBD2|many|TRBV27|TRBJ2-1
TGTGCCAGCAGTGCGATAGCGGGAGGGATTTGGGATGAGCAGTTCTTC
CASSAIAGGIWDEQFF
>TRBD1|few|TRBV7-2|TRBJ1-2
TGTGCCAGCAGCCCACCCGGGACAGGGACTAGCTACACCTTC
CASSPPGTGTSYTF
>.|few|TRBV7-6|TRBJ1-5
TGTGCCAGCAGTCGTTCGGGGGATCAGCCCCAGCATTTT
CASSRSGDQPQHF
>TRBD2|.|TRBV29-1|TRBJ2-1
TGCAGCGGACGGACTAGCGGGAGTAACTACAGGTCCTACAATGAGCAGTTCTTC
CSGRTSGSNYRSYNEQFF
>.|few|TRBV19|TRBJ2-1
TGTGCCAGTAGTATCGCTCCCAGCCCACCCTACAATGAGCAGTTCTTC
CASSIAPSPPYNEQFF
>.|many|TRBV7-2|TRBJ1-1
TGTGCCAGCAGCTTGCCCCCGGATGCGTTCTTT
CASSLPPDAFF
>.|many|TRBV4-1|TRBJ2-1
TGCGCCAGCAGCCAAGAAGGAGGGCCAGGCCCTTACAATGAGCAGTTCTTC
CASSQEGGPGPYNEQFF
>TRBD1|many|TRBV7-2|TRBJ1-1
TGTGCCAGCAGCCCCATAGGGACAGGGGGTGAAGCTTTCTTT
CASSPIGTGGEAFF
>.|many|TRBV7-9|TRBJ2-3
TGTGCCAGCAGCGGCAACACAGATACGCAGTATTTT
CASSGNTDTQYF
>.|once|TRBV28|TRBJ2-7
TGTGCCAGCACCAGTCGGAGGGAGCAGTACTTC
CASTSRREQYF
>TRBD1|many|TRBV6-1|TRBJ2-5
TGTGCCAGCAGTGATCCGGGACAGGGGGCCCAAGAGACCCAGTACTTC
CASSDPGQGAQETQYF
>TRBD2|few|TRBV29-1|TRBJ2-3
TGCAGCGTCGATACAGGGTCGCTAGCGGGAGGAGATACGCAGTATTTT
CSVDTGSLAGGDTQYF
>TRBD1|.|TRBV9|TRBJ2-7
TGTGCCAGCAGCTCCCCGGGACAGGGAGGCGAGCAGTACTTC
CASSSPGQGGEQYF